Following are 22 T cell receptor beta chains from one sample sequenced in a study of neoadjuvant anti-PD-1 for oral cavity cancer. Time point: after neoadjuvant nivolumab, at surgical resection. The repertoire was sequenced with immunoSEQ multiplex PCR; TCRdb's copy has only in-frame clones and lacks some. The table records more than 11,000 clones, 65% to 75% of them present only once. This material consisted of PBMCs, taken after nivolumab (anti-PD-1) treatment. Every receptor here comes from a person between 40 and 85 years old with oral cavity squamous cell carcinoma.

The rearrangement joins TRBV28 to TRBJ2-3, with a weak D call TRBD2 (6 bases). Looked up from germline, CDR1 is MDHEN and CDR2 is SYDVKM. Trimming pared 2 bases from V and 3 bases from J, leaving 15 bases between. The CDR3 loop spans 16 amino acids. The CDR3 spells CASSLPGLKRTDTQYF. CDR3 in DNA: TGTGCCAGCAGTTTACCGGGACTTAAACGAACAGATACGCAGTATTTT.

The chain carries TRBV19 and TRBJ2-1; possibly TRBD1 or TRBD2 for D (6 bases each). The CDR3 runs to 15 residues. CDR1 and CDR2 (germline): LNHDA, SQIVND (reference sequence). V was pared by 3 bases and J by 3 bases, with 12 bases between. The CDR3 spells CASSIGGGNYNEQFF. CDR3 nucleotide sequence: TGTGCCAGTAGTATTGGGGGCGGGAACTACAATGAGCAGTTCTTC.

This clone was observed a few times. The chain carries TRBV28 and TRBJ1-1; D call uncertain. V shed 6 bases and J shed 5 bases, with 19 bases lying between them. The germline V gene has CDR1 MDHEN and CDR2 SYDVKM. The CDR3 runs to 15 residues. This CDR3 reads CASSHATSWGTEAFF. The CDR3 DNA reads TGTGCCAGCAGCCACGCTACGTCGTGGGGTACTGAAGCTTTCTTT.

This clone appeared a few times. The V gene is TRBV6-1, the J gene TRBJ2-7; TRBD1 is a possible D gene (5 bases). Germline CDR1 is MNHNS and CDR2 is SASEGT. V gave up 10 bases and J gave up 3 bases, with 10 bases separating them. The CDR3 covers 11 residues. DNA of the CDR3: TGTGCCACCAGGGCGAGCTACGAGCAGTACTTC. Amino acids: CATRASYEQYF.

The genes are TRBV11-2 and TRBJ2-7; D might be TRBD1 or TRBD2, each matching 5 bases. CDR1 and CDR2 (germline): SGHAT, FQNNGV. Between the trimmed V and J ends, which lost 6 bases and 5 bases, there was a span of 20 bases. There are 15 residues in the CDR3. The CDR3: CASRTSGTKSNEQYF. The CDR3 nucleotides read TGTGCCAGCAGGACCTCTGGGACGAAGTCTAACGAGCAGTACTTC. The complete variable domain, with remaining parts taken from reference TRBV11-2 and TRBJ2-7, reads EAGVAQSPRYKIIEKRQSVAFWCNPISGHATLYWYQQILGQGPKLLIQFQNNGVVDDSQLPKDRFSAERLKGVDSTLKIQPAKLEDSAVYLCASRTSGTKSNEQYFGPGTRLTVT.

The chain has TRBV9 and TRBJ1-5, with D unresolved. The germline gives CDR1 SGDLS, CDR2 YYNGEE. Trimming stripped 4 bases from V and 3 bases from J, with 11 bases between. CDR3 length equals 14 residues. CDR3 bases: TGTGCCAGCAGCCAAGGACCTGCCAATCAGCCCCAGCATTTT. Amino acids: CASSQGPANQPQHF.

V gene TRBV6-6 combines with J gene TRBJ2-2, with a possible D match to TRBD1 (5 bases). Trimming left V 2 bases short and J 6 bases short, with 13 bases between. This CDR3 has 15 residues. The germline CDR1 and CDR2 sequences are MNHNY and SVGAGI (reference sequence). This CDR3 reads CASSYANLGAGELFF. Written as DNA, the CDR3 is TGTGCCAGCAGTTACGCAAACCTAGGGGCCGGGGAGCTGTTTTTT.

The genes are TRBV27 and TRBJ2-7, with D unclear. Per germline, CDR1 MNHEY and CDR2 SMNVEV (reference sequence). The CDR3 runs to 16 residues. Trimming took off 0 bases at V and 4 bases at J, with 16 bases between the two ends. The chain's CDR3 is CASSLSPDPNLYEQYF. Written as DNA, the CDR3 is TGTGCCAGCAGTTTATCACCGGACCCTAATCTATACGAGCAGTACTTC.

V usage is TRBV14 and J usage is TRBJ1-4; D call uncertain. Germline V gene sequence: CDR1 SGHDN, CDR2 FVKESK. V lost 4 bases, J lost 5 bases, and 23 bases lay in between. The CDR3 contains 18 residues. In nucleotides, the CDR3 is TGTGCCAGCAGCCTCCGTCAATTGTCAGGATCGGTGAATGAAAAACTGTTTTTT. It codes for CASSLRQLSGSVNEKLFF.

This clone has a handful of counts. The rearrangement uses TRBV6-5 and TRBJ1-2; 8 nucleotides agree with TRBD1. This CDR3 has 12 residues. The germline CDR1 and CDR2 sequences are MNHEY and SVGAGI. The chain's CDR3 is CADQDRAKGYTF. CDR3 nucleotide sequence: TGTGCAGATCAGGACAGGGCCAAAGGCTACACCTTC.

The chain couples TRBV11-2 to TRBJ2-2; D remains ambiguous. The CDR3 loop spans 14 amino acids. V gave up 2 bases and J gave up 0 bases, with 4 bases separating them. Germline V gene sequence: CDR1 SGHAT, CDR2 FQNNGV. The CDR3 loop is CASSLLANTGELFF. In DNA form, the CDR3 reads TGTGCCAGCAGCTTACTGGCGAACACCGGGGAGCTGTTTTTT.

The chain employs TRBV18 and TRBJ2-3; 8 bases align to TRBD1. In germline, CDR1 is KGHSH, CDR2 LQKENI. This CDR3 is 16 amino acids long. V lost 0 bases, J lost 1 base, and 3 bases stayed unmatched. CDR3 sequence (DNA): TGTGCCAGCTCACCACCCAGGGGGCTGGGCACAGATACGCAGTATTTT. Translation: CASSPPRGLGTDTQYF.

This clone appeared once. This chain connects TRBV15 to TRBJ2-7, with 7 nucleotides matching TRBD1. The CDR3 consists of 15 residues. Germline V gene data show CDR1 as LNHNV and CDR2 as YYDKDF (reference sequence). Trimming took 0 bases from V and 1 from J; bases not matched to a gene: 3. The CDR3 is CATSRDWGQSYEQYF. CDR3 bases: TGTGCCACCAGCAGAGATTGGGGACAGTCCTACGAGCAGTACTTC. The full variable domain, rest sourced from reference TRBV15 and TRBJ2-7, is DAMVIQNPRYQVTQFGKPVTLSCSQTLNHNVMYWYQQKSSQAPKLLFHYYDKDFNNEADTPDNFQSRRPNTSFCFLDIRSPGLGDTAMYLCATSRDWGQSYEQYFGPGTRLTVT.

The chain links TRBV7-2 to TRBJ2-6; D gene uncertain. The germline V gene encodes CDR1 SGHTA and CDR2 FQGNSA. CDR3 length equals 15 residues. Trimming took off 5 bases at V and 0 bases at J, with 8 bases between the two ends. CDR3 protein: CASSPQSSGANVLTF. CDR3 sequence (DNA): TGTGCCAGCAGCCCTCAGAGCTCTGGGGCCAACGTCCTGACTTTC.

This clone occurred once. V usage is TRBV30 and J usage is TRBJ1-1, with D unclear. Trimming pared 3 bases from V and 0 bases from J, leaving 8 bases between. Germline assignment: CDR1 GTSNPN and CDR2 SVGIG (reference sequence). The CDR3 runs to 13 residues. CDR3 protein: CAWSSGLNTEAFF. CDR3 DNA sequence: TGTGCCTGGAGCTCTGGACTGAACACTGAAGCTTTCTTT.

The chain is built from TRBV10-3 and TRBJ2-1; weak D call: TRBD2 (6 bases). The CDR3 length is 12 residues. The V gene lost 4 bases and the J gene lost 7 bases, with 8 bases spanning the gap. The V gene's germline CDR1 is ENHRY and CDR2 SYGVKD. Written as DNA, the CDR3 is TGTGCCATCAGTGCGACTAGTAATGAGCAGTTCTTC. It translates to CAISATSNEQFF.

This clone was picked up a small number of times. The V call is TRBV6-4, the J call TRBJ2-7, with D unclear. This CDR3 contains 14 residues. Per the germline V gene, CDR1 is MRHNA and CDR2 is SNTAGT. Trimming stripped 9 bases from V and 3 bases from J, with 18 bases between. In nucleotides, the CDR3 is TGTGCCAGTATCGGTAACCAAGCAAGCTACGAGCAGTACTTC. Translating gives CASIGNQASYEQYF.

This clone showed up just a few times. V and J are TRBV9 and TRBJ1-2, with D hard to call. This CDR3 is built from 11 residues. The V end was cut by 8 bases, the J end by 8 bases, with 13 bases between. Germline CDR1 and CDR2: SGDLS and YYNGEE. The CDR3 nucleotides read TGTGCCAGATCCTACCCTAGGGGCTACACCTTC. Amino acids: CARSYPRGYTF. Variable domain in full (rest from reference TRBV9 and TRBJ1-2): DSGVTQTPKHLITATGQRVTLRCSPRSGDLSVYWYQQSLDQGLQFLIQYYNGEERAKGNILERFSAQQFPDLHSELNLSSLELGDSALYFCARSYPRGYTFGSGTRLTVV.

The chain has TRBV7-2 and TRBJ1-2, with 8 bases that match TRBD1. V lost 3 bases to trimming and J lost 1 base; unmatched junction nucleotides: 7. Germline V lookup: CDR1 SGHTA, CDR2 FQGNSA. CDR3 length: 16 residues. The CDR3 DNA sequence: TGTGCCAGCAGCTTGGAAGGGACAGGAATTAACTATGGCTACACCTTC. Translation gives CASSLEGTGINYGYTF.

The chain links TRBV30 to TRBJ2-2; D not certain. Looked up from germline, CDR1 is GTSNPN and CDR2 is SVGIG (reference sequence). This CDR3 has 13 residues. The V end lost 1 base, the J end lost 2 bases, and 5 bases lay between the germline ends. CDR3 DNA: TGTGCCTGGAGTGCTCCAAACACCGGGGAGCTGTTTTTT. The encoded protein is CAWSAPNTGELFF.

The rearrangement links TRBV19 to TRBJ1-5; 7 bases match TRBD1. V shed 9 bases and J 5 bases; nucleotides not matched to a gene: 16. The CDR3 loop spans 16 amino acids. Per germline, CDR1 LNHDA and CDR2 SQIVND (reference sequence). CDR3: CASLASGTAQYQPQHF. The CDR3 region has the DNA TGTGCCAGCCTAGCTTCCGGGACAGCTCAGTATCAGCCCCAGCATTTT.

A few counts support this clone. The chain has TRBV30 and TRBJ1-3; D is uncertain. In germline, CDR1 is GTSNPN, CDR2 SVGIG (reference sequence). Trimming cost V 0 bases and J 4 bases, with 13 bases left between them. There are 15 residues in the CDR3. This chain's CDR3 is CAWSVKGGRGNTIYF. As DNA, the CDR3 is TGTGCCTGGAGTGTAAAGGGAGGAAGAGGAAACACCATATATTTT. The variable domain in full, completed from reference TRBV30 and TRBJ1-3, reads SQTIHQWPATLVQPVGSPLSLECTVEGTSNPNLYWYRQAAGRGLQLLFYSVGIGQISSEVPQNLSASRPQDRQFILSSKKLLLSDSGFYLCAWSVKGGRGNTIYFGEGSWLTVV.